This paragraph reports one TCR beta chain. There is no known antigen for this receptor. No per-base quality is available; no much larger clone lies one base away. This specimen comes from a study of naive and memory T cell subsets (dated by TCRdb to 2016 to 2017). Background for the entire study: An open-source, UMI-based TCR alpha and beta sequencing pipeline was applied to sorted naive and memory peripheral blood T cell subsets. IgG serology results and the functional CMV T cell responses were in complete agreement. RNA was DNase-treated and reverse transcribed with TCR constant-region primers, mostly using SuperScript III.

Results the study describes overall, beyond this receptor: RNA-based TCR counts may be influenced by expression changes linked to T cell activation and differentiation. Following error correction, more than 95% of naive TCR sequences occurred only once, which made naive abundance distributions much steeper than those of memory subsets. TCR abundance followed a power law with an exponent that was different for naive and memory subsets but consistent across the three individuals. Naive repertoires, especially CD8, contained a few larger clonotypes, possibly memory cells re-expressing CD45RA. In both CD4 and CD8 cells, a rise in Gini index and a fall in Shannon and inverse Simpson diversity were observed from naive through CM, EM and EMRA. The repertoire findings for the naive and memory subsets could not be validated against a ground truth because none was available. Single alpha or beta chain sequences, rather than paired alpha/beta receptors, were used to define clonotypes.

Library method: UMI-ligation and nested PCR. The beta constant-region primer consisted of an equimolar mixture of two oligonucleotides that together covered TRBC1 and TRBC2. Four rounds of PCR were used to amplify ligated cDNA, with nested alpha and beta constant-region primers being used together with the SP2 primer. A single-stranded oligonucleotide bearing the SP2 primer plus a 12-nucleotide UMI was ligated onto the 3' end of the cDNA by T4 RNA ligase 1. The ligation reaction was incubated at 16°C for roughly 19-24 hours. To avoid over-amplification, PCR2 was usually performed as a SYBR Green qPCR and halted once a predetermined threshold was reached. Every purification after the first one was done using Agencourt AMPure XP magnetic beads. Library quantification was done by Qubit, followed by a TapeStation check on which the main peak was expected at around 650 bp. The pooled libraries were sequenced on an Illumina MiSeq using v2 2x251 paired-end kits, which usually yielded about 0.9-2.1 million reads per sample. Each sample was pooled at approximately 4.3 nM, and about 5-8% PhiX was included to help cluster recognition. The original pipeline was this. V and J genes were assigned to Demultiplexor-processed FASTQ reads by Decombinator through tag matching, with a single base-pair mismatch being allowed. Collapsinator relied on UMIs to fix sequencing errors as well as frequency errors caused by PCR heterogeneity. CDR3Translator translated TCRs and extracted CDR3s from the conserved cysteine to the FGXG phenylalanine, flagging non-productive sequences. Gini, Shannon entropy and inverse Simpson indices were calculated on repertoires subsampled to equal numbers of UMI-defined TCRs. Within the linear range, a power law was fitted to clonotype abundance distributions using maximum likelihood. Similar UMI counts, unique TCR numbers and clonal distributions were obtained with the pipeline and with MIGEC on one naive CD8 sample. In one analysis, naive TCRs also found in any memory subset of the same donor were removed from the naive repertoire. The repertoires were searched for some 7,300 CMV-associated CDR3 sequences that had been compiled from VDJdb and a published dataset. TCRdb ran its own pipeline on the public reads, namely fastp trimming at Q25 and MiXCR clone calling, and kept in-frame beta chains. Rows with a matching CDR3 protein are joined into one entry that keeps the most common DNA and genes. The V and J calls were determined by TCRdb, not by the authors. This sample comprises roughly 150,000 distinct CDR3 sequences, over 20% of them detected only once. The ten biggest clones cover approximately 0.1% of the sample.

TCR alpha and beta chain libraries were amplified separately from the second PCR step onward. The CMV status of each donor was determined by measuring IFNgamma production from CD4+ T cells after fresh PBMCs had been stimulated overnight with CMV viral lysate. CD4 T cells were positively selected using Miltenyi beads, after which CD8 T cells were positively selected from the CD4-negative fraction. Cells were stained for CD3, CD4, CD8, CD45RA, CD27 and a live/dead dye and were sorted on a BD Aria II into four subsets based on CD45RA and CD27. Blood came from a few healthy volunteers, each fractionated into CD4 and CD8 T cells and then into four differentiation subsets. Around 130 ml of peripheral blood was drawn per donor, and PBMC were isolated by Ficoll-Paque PLUS density-gradient centrifugation. After sorting, cells were lysed in RLT buffer, RNA was extracted using a Qiagen RNeasy kit, and the extracted RNA was stored at -80 degrees C.

Sequences SGHTA (CDR1) and FQGNSA (CDR2) are obtained from the germline V gene. Counted from cysteine to phenylalanine, this CDR3 has 16 amino acids. Just CDR3 DNA is preserved here, 48 bases in frame from base 1. Compared with germline, V lacks 4 bases and J lacks 4 bases; bases without a gene match: 9. This clonotype was obtained from a human donor in good health. What was sequenced was naive CD4+ T cells from blood. The cell subset or site tag for this specimen amounts to: naive T cells, CD45RA high CD27+. The chain couples TRBV7-2 to TRBJ2-1; TRBD2 matches 8 bases in the middle. The base sequence is TGTGCCAGCAGCTCCACCGGGACTAGGGGATACAATGAGCAGTTCTTC. Translation gives CASSSTGTRGYNEQFF. Extended through the reference TRBV7-2 and TRBJ2-1 proteins, this CDR3 yields the full variable domain: GAGVSQSPSNKVTEKGKDVELRCDPISGHTALYWYRQSLGQGLEFLIYFQGNSAPDKSGLPSDRFSAERTGGSVSTLTIQRTQQEDSAVYLCASSSTGTRGYNEQFFGPGTRLTVL.